What follows are 7 T cell receptor beta chains derived from one specimen sequenced in a study of blood T cell repertoires in COVID-19. TCRdb's copy holds only in-frame clones and misses some; the assay was immunoSEQ multiplex PCR. Of 300,000 to 450,000 clones detected, 81% appear once; the ten largest clones hold 1.1%. Sequencing was performed on peripheral blood. Every receptor here comes from a human donor with acute or convalescent COVID-19. The donor label of this sample is uncertain.

The chain uses TRBV30 and TRBJ2-3; 11 nucleotides align to TRBD2. The CDR3 is made up of 17 amino acids. Germline V lookup: CDR1 GTSNPN, CDR2 SVGIG (reference sequence). J gave up 2 bases and V 3 bases, and 10 bases lay outside the gene matches. The CDR3, as DNA: TGTGCCTGGAGCCCAACCCTACTAGCGGGGGACACAGATACGCAGTATTTT. Its protein product is CAWSPTLLAGDTDTQYF.

The chain couples TRBV6-5 to TRBJ1-4; 10 nucleotides align to TRBD1. This CDR3 region has 13 residues. Germline CDR1 reads MNHEY; CDR2 reads SVGAGI. V gave up 8 bases and J gave up 8 bases; unmatched junction bases: 5. The CDR3 loop reads CASEGQGEEKLFF. CDR3 in DNA: TGTGCCAGCGAAGGACAGGGGGAAGAAAAACTGTTTTTT.

This clone was seen only once. The V call is TRBV11-2, the J call TRBJ1-1; a weak D match, TRBD1 (5 bases). Between the trimmed V and J ends, which lost 5 bases and 5 bases, there was a span of 15 bases. The CDR3 runs to 14 residues. CDR1 and CDR2 from the germline V gene are SGHAT and FQNNGV. This chain's CDR3 is CASSSTRRGTEAFF. DNA for the CDR3: TGTGCCAGCAGCAGTACTAGGAGGGGTACTGAAGCTTTCTTT.

The chain is built from TRBV19 and TRBJ2-1, with 10 bases identical to TRBD1. Unmatched junction bases numbered 12, after V lost 6 bases and J lost 7 bases. Germline V gives CDR1 LNHDA, CDR2 SQIVND (reference sequence). The CDR3 runs 16 residues. The CDR3 bases are TGTGCCAGTAGACCCGGGGGCGGACAGGGGGTGAATGAGCAGTTCTTC. It translates to CASRPGGGQGVNEQFF.

V gene TRBV29-1 combines with J gene TRBJ1-5, with 10 bases fitting TRBD1. CDR1 is SQVTM and CDR2 is ANQGSEA in the germline V gene. Trimming removed 6 bases from V and 6 bases from J; junction bases left unmatched: 5. This CDR3 comprises 13 residues. The CDR3 is CSVGTGDGQPQHF. In nucleotides, the CDR3 is TGCAGCGTCGGGACAGGGGATGGTCAGCCCCAGCATTTT.

The CDR3 DNA is TGTGCCACCCAGGGAAGTGGCAATCAGCCCCAGCATTTT. Amino acids: CATQGSGNQPQHF. The V gene is TRBV24-1, the J gene TRBJ1-5, with D perhaps matching TRBD1 (5 bases). V lost 9 bases, J lost 2 bases, and 10 bases lay in between. CDR1 and CDR2 from the germline V gene are KGHDR and SFDVKD. CDR3 size: 13 residues.

This chain uses TRBV12-3 or TRBV12-4 with TRBJ1-1, with D unresolved. Trimming cost V 1 base and J 8 bases, with 11 bases left between them. This CDR3 spans 13 amino acids. The CDR3 reads CASSLGGYYEAFF. CDR3 DNA sequence: TGTGCCAGCAGTTTAGGCGGATACTACGAAGCTTTCTTT.